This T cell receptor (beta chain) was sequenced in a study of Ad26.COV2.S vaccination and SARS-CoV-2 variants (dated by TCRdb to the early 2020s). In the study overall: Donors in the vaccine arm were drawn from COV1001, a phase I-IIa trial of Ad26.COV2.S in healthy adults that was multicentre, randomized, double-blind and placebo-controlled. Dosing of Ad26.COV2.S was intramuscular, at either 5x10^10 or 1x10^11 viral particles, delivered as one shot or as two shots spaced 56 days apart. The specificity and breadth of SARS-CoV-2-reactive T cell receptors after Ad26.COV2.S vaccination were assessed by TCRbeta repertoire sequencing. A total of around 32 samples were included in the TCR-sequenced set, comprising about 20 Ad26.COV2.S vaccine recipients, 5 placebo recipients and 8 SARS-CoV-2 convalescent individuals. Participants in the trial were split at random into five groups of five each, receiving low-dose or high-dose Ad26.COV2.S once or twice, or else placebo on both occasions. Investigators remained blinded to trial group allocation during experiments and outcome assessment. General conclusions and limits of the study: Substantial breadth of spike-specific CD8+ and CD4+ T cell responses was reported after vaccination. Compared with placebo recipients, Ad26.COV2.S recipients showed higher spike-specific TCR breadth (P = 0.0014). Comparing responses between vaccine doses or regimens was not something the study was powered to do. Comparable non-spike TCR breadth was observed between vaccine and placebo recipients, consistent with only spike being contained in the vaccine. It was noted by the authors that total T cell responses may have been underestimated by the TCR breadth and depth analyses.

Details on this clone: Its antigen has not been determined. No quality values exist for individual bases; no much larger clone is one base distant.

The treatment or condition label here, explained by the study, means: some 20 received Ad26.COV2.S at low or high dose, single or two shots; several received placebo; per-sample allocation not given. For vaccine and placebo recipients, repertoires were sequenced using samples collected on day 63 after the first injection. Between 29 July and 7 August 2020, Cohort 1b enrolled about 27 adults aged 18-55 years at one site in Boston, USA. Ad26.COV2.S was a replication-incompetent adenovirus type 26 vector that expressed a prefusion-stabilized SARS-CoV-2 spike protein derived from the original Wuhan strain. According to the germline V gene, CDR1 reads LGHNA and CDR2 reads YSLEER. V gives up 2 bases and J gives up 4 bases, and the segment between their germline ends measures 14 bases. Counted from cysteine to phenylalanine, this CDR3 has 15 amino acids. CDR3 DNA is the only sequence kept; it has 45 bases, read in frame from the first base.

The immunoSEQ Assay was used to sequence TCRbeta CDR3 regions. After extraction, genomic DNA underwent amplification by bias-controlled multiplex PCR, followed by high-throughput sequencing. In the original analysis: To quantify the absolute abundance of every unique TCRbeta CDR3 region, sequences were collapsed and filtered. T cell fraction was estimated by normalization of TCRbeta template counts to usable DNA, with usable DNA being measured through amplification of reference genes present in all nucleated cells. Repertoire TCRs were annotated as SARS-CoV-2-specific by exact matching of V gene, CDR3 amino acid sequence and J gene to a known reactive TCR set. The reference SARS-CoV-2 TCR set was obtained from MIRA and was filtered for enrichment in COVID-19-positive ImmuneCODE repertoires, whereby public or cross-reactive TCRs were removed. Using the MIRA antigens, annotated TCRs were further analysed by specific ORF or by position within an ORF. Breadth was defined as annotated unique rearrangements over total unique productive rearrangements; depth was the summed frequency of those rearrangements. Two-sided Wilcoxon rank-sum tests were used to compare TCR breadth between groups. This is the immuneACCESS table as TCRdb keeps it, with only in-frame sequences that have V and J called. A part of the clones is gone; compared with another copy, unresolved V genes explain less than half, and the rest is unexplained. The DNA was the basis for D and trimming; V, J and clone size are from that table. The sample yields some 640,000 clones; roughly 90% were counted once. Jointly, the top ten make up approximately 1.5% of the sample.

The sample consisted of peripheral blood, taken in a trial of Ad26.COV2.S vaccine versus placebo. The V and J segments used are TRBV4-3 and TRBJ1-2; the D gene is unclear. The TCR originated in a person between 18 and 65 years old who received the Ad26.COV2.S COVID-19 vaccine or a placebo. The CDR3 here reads CASSQHRDLGYGYTF. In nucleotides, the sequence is TGCGCCAGCAGCCAACACCGGGATCTGGGCTATGGCTACACCTTC.